One sample yielded the 29 T cell receptor beta chains listed below, sequenced in a study of long-term antiretroviral therapy in people with HIV. Version v3.0 of the immunoSEQ assay ran at survey level. TCRdb's table, derived via immunoSEQ multiplex PCR, lists solely in-frame clones and lacks some. This table holds roughly 44,000 clones, roughly 96% found once. The sample consisted of unsorted PBMCs, taken 3.7 years after starting antiretroviral therapy. The receptors were gathered from a woman aged 50 to 65 with HIV.

The rearrangement uses TRBV30 and TRBJ1-1; D not certain. From germline, CDR1 is GTSNPN and CDR2 SVGIG (reference sequence). The V and J ends lost 0 bases and 7 bases respectively, with 12 bases between them. CDR3 length: 13 amino acids. CDR3 nucleotides: TGTGCCTGGAGTGTATCGGAAGGAGATGAAGCTTTCTTT. This codes for CAWSVSEGDEAFF.

This clone was counted between two and nine times. The chain links TRBV19 to TRBJ1-1, with a tentative D call TRBD1 (6 bases). The V gene's germline CDR1 is LNHDA and CDR2 SQIVND (reference sequence). The CDR3 is 15 residues long. Trimming shortened V by 5 bases and J by 2 bases, and 15 bases separated the two germline ends. CDR3 sequence reads: CASSLGQLINTEAFF. CDR3 nucleotides: TGTGCCAGTAGTCTCGGACAGCTCATAAACACTGAAGCTTTCTTT.

The chain couples TRBV7-3 to TRBJ2-1; possibly TRBD1 for D (6 bases). The CDR3 is made up of 13 amino acids. The V and J ends lost 2 bases and 8 bases respectively, with 10 bases between them. Germline lookup yields CDR1 SGHTA and CDR2 FQGTGA. The CDR3 here is CASSLGQSDEQFF. CDR3 DNA: TGTGCCAGCAGCTTAGGACAGTCCGATGAGCAGTTCTTC.

The chain couples TRBV6-1 to TRBJ2-7; 9 bases are a match to TRBD1. Germline V gene data show CDR1 as MNHNS and CDR2 as SASEGT. The CDR3 spans 15 residues. V was pared by 5 bases and J by 0 bases, with 5 bases of the junction left unmatched. Written as DNA, the CDR3 is TGTGCCAGCAGTCCCTGGACAGGGGTCTCCTACGAGCAGTACTTC. As protein: CASSPWTGVSYEQYF.

Only one count was recorded for this clone. This sequence joins TRBV5-5 and TRBJ2-7, with 10 positions matching TRBD2. The trim removed 2 bases at V and 1 base at J, leaving 6 bases unmatched. Germline V gene data show CDR1 as SGHKS and CDR2 as YYEKEE (reference sequence). The CDR3 is 16 residues long. CDR3 sequence: CASSFLTSGASYEQYF. The CDR3 DNA reads as TGTGCCAGCAGCTTTCTTACTAGCGGGGCTTCCTACGAGCAGTACTTC.

The rearrangement uses TRBV6-5 and TRBJ1-1; D is perhaps TRBD1 (5 bases). Germline lookup yields CDR1 MNHEY and CDR2 SVGAGI. This CDR3 contains 16 residues. Trimming removed 2 bases from V and 1 base from J, with 14 bases in between. CDR3 region: CASSYGGDRGNTEAFF. The CDR3 DNA reads TGTGCCAGCAGTTACGGAGGGGACCGAGGGAACACTGAAGCTTTCTTT.

The chain combines TRBV10-3 with TRBJ2-5, with 8 bases lining up with TRBD1. The CDR3 sequence is 14 residues long. Trimming at V came to 3 bases and at J to 5 bases, leaving 5 bases not matched to a gene. From germline, CDR1 is ENHRY and CDR2 SYGVKD. CDR3 protein: CAISDGQGRETQYF. The CDR3 bases are TGTGCCATCAGTGACGGACAGGGACGGGAGACCCAGTACTTC.

This chain links TRBV20-1 with TRBJ1-1; 7 bases are a match to TRBD1. The V gene's germline CDR1 is DFQATT and CDR2 SNEGSKA (reference sequence). J lost 7 bases, V lost 6 bases, and 5 bases had no gene match. The CDR3 loop spans 11 amino acids. CDR3 sequence reads: CSAKQGIEAFF. DNA of the CDR3: TGCAGTGCGAAACAGGGGATTGAAGCTTTCTTT.

V and J are TRBV5-1 and TRBJ1-2; 8 bases line up with TRBD1. With V trimmed by 0 bases and J by 7 bases, 5 bases remained unmatched. CDR3 length: 14 amino acids. Germline V gene lookup returns CDR1 SGHRS and CDR2 YFSETQ. The CDR3: CASSLGAGGRGYTF. The CDR3 DNA sequence: TGCGCCAGCAGCTTGGGAGCAGGGGGCCGTGGCTACACCTTC.

V gene TRBV29-1 combines with J gene TRBJ1-1; D ambiguous. This CDR3 is built from 11 residues. Germline CDR1 is SQVTM and CDR2 is ANQGSEA. V was pared by 7 bases and J by 4 bases, with 10 bases between. The CDR3 bases are TGCAGCGCCCATTCGGGCACTGAAGCTTTCTTT. The encoded protein is CSAHSGTEAFF.

The CDR3 protein is CASSLEARGGTGELFF. The CDR3 DNA reads TGCGCCAGCAGCTTGGAAGCGCGGGGTGGGACCGGGGAGCTGTTTTTT. The rearrangement uses TRBV5-1 and TRBJ2-2, with TRBD2 as a possible D gene (6 bases). The germline gives CDR1 SGHRS, CDR2 YFSETQ. The CDR3 loop spans 16 amino acids. V was shortened by 0 bases and J by 5 bases, with 14 bases between the two germline ends.

The chain joins TRBV19 to TRBJ1-5; 7 bases fit TRBD1. V shed 5 bases, J shed 4 bases, and the junction held 5 bases outside the gene matches. Per germline, CDR1 LNHDA and CDR2 SQIVND (reference sequence). The CDR3 sequence is 14 residues long. The chain's CDR3 is CASSAQQGNQPQHF. CDR3 nucleotides: TGTGCCAGTAGTGCCCAACAGGGGAATCAGCCCCAGCATTTT. Variable domain in full (rest from reference TRBV19 and TRBJ1-5): DGGITQSPKYLFRKEGQNVTLSCEQNLNHDAMYWYRQDPGQGLRLIYYSQIVNDFQKGDIAEGYSVSREKKESFPLTVTSAQKNPTAFYLCASSAQQGNQPQHFGDGTRLSIL.

This clone appeared a single time. CDR3 nucleotide sequence: TGTGCCAGCAGCTTGCCCGGGACTAGCAGGTTCGCCGGGGAGCTGTTTTTT. It yields the protein CASSLPGTSRFAGELFF. The chain recombines TRBV5-8 with TRBJ2-2, with 9 bases matching TRBD2. After removal of 1 base from V and 6 bases from J, the junction contained 10 bases not matched to a gene. CDR1 is SGHTS, CDR2 YDEGEE, per germline. The CDR3 totals 17 residues. Drawing the rest from reference TRBV5-8 and TRBJ2-2, the complete variable domain is EAGVTQSPTHLIKTRGQQATLRCSPISGHTSVYWYQQALGLGLQFLLWYDEGEERNRGNFPPRFSGRQFPNYSSELNVNALELEDSALYLCASSLPGTSRFAGELFFGEGSRLTVL.

The chain combines TRBV4-2 with TRBJ2-1; D may be TRBD2 (6 bases). This CDR3 has 17 residues. The V gene lost 1 base and the J gene lost 7 bases, with 20 bases spanning the gap. The germline CDR1 and CDR2 sequences are LGHNA and YNFKEQ. The chain's CDR3 is CASSQGLGRLLGNEQFF. The CDR3 DNA is TGTGCCAGCAGCCAAGGACTAGGTCGACTACTTGGGAATGAGCAGTTCTTC.

J is TRBJ1-5 and V is TRBV19, with D unresolved. CDR3 length: 12 amino acids. V dropped 6 bases and J dropped 5 bases, with 8 bases sitting between them. Germline CDR1 reads LNHDA; CDR2 reads SQIVND (reference sequence). Here the CDR3 DNA reads TGTGCCAGTAGATCATGGGATCAGCCCCAGCATTTT. As protein: CASRSWDQPQHF. Full variable domain (rest looked up from reference TRBV19 and TRBJ1-5): DGGITQSPKYLFRKEGQNVTLSCEQNLNHDAMYWYRQDPGQGLRLIYYSQIVNDFQKGDIAEGYSVSREKKESFPLTVTSAQKNPTAFYLCASRSWDQPQHFGDGTRLSIL.

V and J are TRBV27 and TRBJ1-6, with a tentative D call TRBD1 (5 bases). Between the trimmed V and J ends, which lost 2 bases and 8 bases, there was a span of 19 bases. The CDR3 has 17 residues. Germline values: CDR1 MNHEY, CDR2 SMNVEV (reference sequence). The CDR3 nucleotides are TGTGCCAGCAGTTTAGCGACTCCAGGGCTTGTAGATTCACCCCTCCACTTT. This sequence encodes CASSLATPGLVDSPLHF.

In the case of this clone: The sample holds other DNA sequences that translate to the same CDR3. The chain has TRBV30 and TRBJ2-2, with TRBD1 matching over 9 bases. V gave up 2 bases and J gave up 0 bases; unmatched junction bases: 1. Germline V gives CDR1 GTSNPN, CDR2 SVGIG (reference sequence). There are 15 residues in the CDR3. CDR3 sequence reads: CAWSRQGANTGELFF. The CDR3 DNA reads as TGTGCCTGGAGTCGACAGGGGGCGAACACCGGGGAGCTGTTTTTT.

The rearrangement links TRBV6-6 to TRBJ1-5; 9 bases map to TRBD1. Germline loops: CDR1 MNHNY, CDR2 SVGAGI (reference sequence). V lost 6 bases, J lost 2 bases, and 8 bases stayed unmatched. CDR3 size: 16 residues. This CDR3 reads CASSGTGLRGNQPQHF. In DNA form, the CDR3 reads TGTGCCAGCAGCGGGACAGGGTTGAGGGGCAATCAGCCCCAGCATTTT.

V gene TRBV5-4 combines with J gene TRBJ2-7; D might be TRBD2 (7 bases). The V and J ends lost 4 bases and 6 bases respectively, with 17 bases between them. This CDR3 has 14 residues. The germline V gene encodes CDR1 SGHNT and CDR2 YYREEE (reference sequence). The CDR3 here is CASSLGGAGGEQYF. DNA of the CDR3: TGTGCCAGCAGCCTGGGGGGGGCCGGCGGCGAGCAGTACTTC.

V is TRBV27 and J is TRBJ1-1; 9 bases match TRBD1. This CDR3 region has 17 residues. Germline loops: CDR1 MNHEY, CDR2 SMNVEV (reference sequence). With 5 bases clipped from V and 9 bases from J, the junction kept 19 bases outside the gene matches. In DNA, the CDR3 is TGTGCCAGCAGTAGAACAGGGGGCTACAGGAACAGTGGGAAAGCTTTCTTT. It codes for CASSRTGGYRNSGKAFF.

The chain is built from TRBV4-1 and TRBJ1-1, with D possibly TRBD1 on 5 matching bases. Trimming removed 1 base at V and 13 bases at J, with 19 bases between. Germline assignment: CDR1 MGHRA and CDR2 YSYEKL. The CDR3 runs 14 residues. The CDR3 region is CASSQAGTGGSLFF. CDR3 DNA: TGCGCCAGCAGCCAAGCCGGGACTGGGGGGTCCCTTTTCTTT.

The chain has TRBV2 and TRBJ2-5; no firm D call. The CDR3 is 13 residues long. Trimming took off 3 bases at V and 1 base at J, with 6 bases between the two ends. Germline values: CDR1 SNHLY, CDR2 FYNNEI. The CDR3 sequence is CASSDGVQETQYF. DNA for the CDR3: TGTGCCAGCAGTGACGGAGTCCAAGAGACCCAGTACTTC.

The V gene is TRBV29-1, the J gene TRBJ2-7; D might be TRBD1 (6 bases). Trimming removed 4 bases at V and 2 bases at J, with 15 bases between. The germline V gene encodes CDR1 SQVTM and CDR2 ANQGSEA. The CDR3 covers 14 residues. This chain's CDR3 is CSVVYLQGTYEQYF. Here the CDR3 DNA reads TGCAGCGTTGTTTATTTGCAGGGGACCTACGAGCAGTACTTC.

The rearrangement joins TRBV4-2 to TRBJ2-2; D is unresolved. Germline V gene data show CDR1 as LGHNA and CDR2 as YNFKEQ. V dropped 1 base and J dropped 6 bases, with 15 bases sitting between them. This CDR3 spans 16 amino acids. The CDR3 loop reads CASSQAVGGSPGELFF. The CDR3 DNA sequence: TGTGCCAGCAGCCAAGCAGTTGGTGGCTCCCCCGGGGAGCTGTTTTTT.

Only a few counts were recorded for this clone. The chain links TRBV5-1 to TRBJ2-1, with TRBD2 matching 8 bases. This CDR3 spans 14 amino acids. The V segment lost 4 bases and the J segment 1 base; nucleotides outside the gene matches: 1. Germline assignment: CDR1 SGHRS and CDR2 YFSETQ. The CDR3 DNA is TGCGCCAGCAGCCGGGGGGGATCCTACAATGAGCAGTTCTTC. Amino acids: CASSRGGSYNEQFF.

This CDR3 reads CASWGQETYEQYF. In nucleotides, the CDR3 is TGTGCCAGCTGGGGACAGGAGACCTACGAGCAGTACTTC. The chain combines TRBV2 with TRBJ2-7, with 8 bases lining up with TRBD1. The CDR3 has 13 residues. Germline V gives CDR1 SNHLY, CDR2 FYNNEI. With 8 bases clipped from V and 2 bases from J, the junction kept 5 bases outside the gene matches.

This clone showed up just a few times. The V and J genes are TRBV5-4 and TRBJ2-7; TRBD1 might be the D (6 bases). Germline V gives CDR1 SGHNT, CDR2 YYREEE (reference sequence). V was pared by 4 bases and J by 3 bases, with 17 bases between. This CDR3 contains 15 residues. CDR3 nucleotide sequence: TGTGCCAGCAGCCCCGGACAGAACGACTTCTACGAGCAGTACTTC. Protein: CASSPGQNDFYEQYF.

J is TRBJ2-7 and V is TRBV7-9, with D perhaps being TRBD1 or TRBD2 (5 bases each). Trimming stripped 5 bases from V and 11 bases from J, with 13 bases between. The CDR3 runs to 11 residues. The germline gives CDR1 SEHNR, CDR2 FQNEAQ (reference sequence). The CDR3 is CASSPGTPEYF. CDR3 DNA: TGTGCCAGCAGCCCTGGGACGCCCGAGTACTTC.

This clone was observed a single time. The genes are TRBV30 and TRBJ2-7, with a tentative D call TRBD1 (6 bases). With 4 bases removed from V and 3 bases from J, the gap between germline ends came to 16 bases. The CDR3 length is 14 residues. The germline CDR1 and CDR2 sequences are GTSNPN and SVGIG (reference sequence). CDR3 sequence reads: CAWTQTGTHYEQYF. DNA for the CDR3: TGTGCCTGGACCCAAACCGGGACACACTACGAGCAGTACTTC.